This T cell receptor beta chain was sequenced in a study of control samples from healthy donors and cancer patients. This clone was observed once. Per the germline V gene, CDR1 is LNHDA and CDR2 is SQIVND (reference sequence). The CDR3 loop spans 15 amino acids. V dropped 6 bases and J dropped 1 base, with 15 bases sitting between them. This table comes from immunoSEQ multiplex PCR, and its TCRdb copy is limited to in-frame clones, with some not included. The sample holds roughly 88,000 clones, 91% seen once. The chain joins TRBV19 to TRBJ1-1; the D is unclear. The sequence was collected from a man aged 45-65 years in good health. The sequenced sample was blood. CDR3 region: CASRQISVANTEAFF. CDR3 DNA: TGTGCCAGTAGGCAGATCTCGGTTGCGAACACTGAAGCTTTCTTT.